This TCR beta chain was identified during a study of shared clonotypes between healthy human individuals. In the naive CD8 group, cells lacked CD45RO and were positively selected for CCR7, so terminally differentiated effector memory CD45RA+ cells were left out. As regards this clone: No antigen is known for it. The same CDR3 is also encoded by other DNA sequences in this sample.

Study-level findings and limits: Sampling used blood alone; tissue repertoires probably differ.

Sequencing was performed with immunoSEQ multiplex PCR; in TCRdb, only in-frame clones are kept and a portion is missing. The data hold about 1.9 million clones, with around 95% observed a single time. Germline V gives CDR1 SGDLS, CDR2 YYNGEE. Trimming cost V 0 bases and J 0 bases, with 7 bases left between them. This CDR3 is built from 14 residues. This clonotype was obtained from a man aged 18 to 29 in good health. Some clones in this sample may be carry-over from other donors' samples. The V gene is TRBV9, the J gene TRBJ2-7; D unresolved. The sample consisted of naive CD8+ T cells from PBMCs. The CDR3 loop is CASSVDTNSYEQYF. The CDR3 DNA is TGTGCCAGCAGCGTAGACACGAACTCCTACGAGCAGTACTTC.